The entry that follows covers one T cell receptor beta chain sequence. Its antigen is unidentified. CD45RO-negative CD8 cells positively selected for CCR7 made up the naive population, which excluded terminally differentiated effector memory CD45RA+ cells. Donors, without exception, were Caucasian adults residing in Nashville, Tennessee. The repertoire was sequenced with immunoSEQ multiplex PCR; TCRdb's copy has only in-frame clones and lacks some. The data show just over 2,000,000 clones, over 85% seen once. This entry belongs to a study of shared clonotypes between healthy human individuals. Germline CDR1 SGHRS, CDR2 YFSETQ. The CDR3 covers 13 residues. Trimming cost V 2 bases and J 5 bases, with 8 bases left between them. Broader study findings: When compared with the clonotypes that were shared by all four sorted-subset donors, the non-shared clonotypes turned out to have lower generation probabilities.

This receptor was obtained from a man aged 18 to 35 in good health. The chain carries TRBV5-1 and TRBJ2-1; no firm D call. Input material: naive CD8+ T cells sorted from blood. The chain's CDR3 is CASSFRINNEQFF. The CDR3 bases are TGCGCCAGCAGCTTCCGAATTAACAATGAGCAGTTCTTC. Combining the CDR3 with reference TRBV5-1 and TRBJ2-1 gives the whole variable domain KAGVTQTPRYLIKTRGQQVTLSCSPISGHRSVSWYQQTPGQGLQFLFEYFSETQRNKGNFPGRFSGRQFSNSRSEMNVSTLELGDSALYLCASSFRINNEQFFGPGTRLTVL.